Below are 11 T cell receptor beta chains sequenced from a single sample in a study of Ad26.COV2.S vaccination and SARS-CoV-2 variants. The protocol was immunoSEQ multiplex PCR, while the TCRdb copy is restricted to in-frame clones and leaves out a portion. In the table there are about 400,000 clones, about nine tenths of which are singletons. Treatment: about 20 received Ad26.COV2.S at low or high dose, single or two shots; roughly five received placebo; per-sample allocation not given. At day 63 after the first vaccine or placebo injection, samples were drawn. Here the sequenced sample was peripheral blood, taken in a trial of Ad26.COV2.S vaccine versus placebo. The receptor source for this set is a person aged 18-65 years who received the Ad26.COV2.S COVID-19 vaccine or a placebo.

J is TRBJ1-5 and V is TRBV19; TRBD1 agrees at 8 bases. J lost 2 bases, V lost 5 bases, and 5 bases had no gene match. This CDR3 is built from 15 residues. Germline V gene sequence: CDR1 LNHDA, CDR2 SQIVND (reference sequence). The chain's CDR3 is CASSRETGGNQPQHF. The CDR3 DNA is TGTGCCAGTAGTCGTGAGACAGGGGGCAATCAGCCCCAGCATTTT.

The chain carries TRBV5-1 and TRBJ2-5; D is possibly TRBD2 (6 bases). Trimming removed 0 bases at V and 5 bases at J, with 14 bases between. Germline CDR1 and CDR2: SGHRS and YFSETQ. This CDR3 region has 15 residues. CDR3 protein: CASSLGDFPAETQYF. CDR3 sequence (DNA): TGCGCCAGCAGCTTGGGGGACTTCCCTGCGGAGACCCAGTACTTC. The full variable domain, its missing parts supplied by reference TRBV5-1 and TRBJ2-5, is KAGVTQTPRYLIKTRGQQVTLSCSPISGHRSVSWYQQTPGQGLQFLFEYFSETQRNKGNFPGRFSGRQFSNSRSEMNVSTLELGDSALYLCASSLGDFPAETQYFGPGTRLLVL.

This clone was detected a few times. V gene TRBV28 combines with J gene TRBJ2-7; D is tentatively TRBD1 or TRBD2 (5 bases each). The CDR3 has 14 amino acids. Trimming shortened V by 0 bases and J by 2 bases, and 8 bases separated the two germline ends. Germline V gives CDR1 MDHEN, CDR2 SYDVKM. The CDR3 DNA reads TGTGCCAGCAGTTTATGGGGGGACCCCTACGAGCAGTACTTC. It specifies CASSLWGDPYEQYF.

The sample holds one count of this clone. As DNA, the CDR3 is TGTGCCAGCAGGGGGAATGAGCAGTTCTTC. Protein: CASRGNEQFF. This sequence joins TRBV2 and TRBJ2-1; D remains ambiguous. Germline V CDR1 and CDR2: SNHLY, FYNNEI. The V and J ends lost 6 bases and 7 bases respectively, with 4 bases between them. The CDR3 runs 10 residues.

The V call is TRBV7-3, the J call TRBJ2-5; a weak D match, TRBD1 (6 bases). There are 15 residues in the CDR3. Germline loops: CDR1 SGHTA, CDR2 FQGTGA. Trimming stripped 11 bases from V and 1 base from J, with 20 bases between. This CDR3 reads CARRAGDGCQETQYF. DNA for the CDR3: TGTGCCCGACGGGCAGGGGACGGGTGCCAAGAGACCCAGTACTTC.

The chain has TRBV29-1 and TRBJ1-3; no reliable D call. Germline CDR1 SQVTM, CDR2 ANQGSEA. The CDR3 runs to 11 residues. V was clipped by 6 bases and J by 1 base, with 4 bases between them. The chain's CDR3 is CSVFSGNTIYF. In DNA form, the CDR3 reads TGCAGCGTATTTTCTGGAAACACCATATATTTT.

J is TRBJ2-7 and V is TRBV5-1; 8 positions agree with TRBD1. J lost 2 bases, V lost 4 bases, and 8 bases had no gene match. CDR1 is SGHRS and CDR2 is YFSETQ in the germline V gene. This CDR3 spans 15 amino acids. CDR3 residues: CASSHGTGGTYEQYF. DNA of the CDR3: TGCGCCAGCAGCCATGGGACAGGCGGGACCTACGAGCAGTACTTC.

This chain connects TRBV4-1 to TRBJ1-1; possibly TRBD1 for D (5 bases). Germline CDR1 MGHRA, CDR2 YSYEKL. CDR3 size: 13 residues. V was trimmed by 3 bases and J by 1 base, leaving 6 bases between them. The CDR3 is CASSQDKNTEAFF. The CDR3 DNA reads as TGCGCCAGCAGCCAGGACAAGAACACTGAAGCTTTCTTT.

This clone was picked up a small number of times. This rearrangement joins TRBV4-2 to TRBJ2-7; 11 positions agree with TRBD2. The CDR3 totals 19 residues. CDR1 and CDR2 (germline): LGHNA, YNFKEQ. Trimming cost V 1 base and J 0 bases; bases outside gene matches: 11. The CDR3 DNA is TGTGCCAGCAGCCAAGCAACAGGGGTCGGGACTAGCGGCTCCTACGAGCAGTACTTC. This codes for CASSQATGVGTSGSYEQYF.

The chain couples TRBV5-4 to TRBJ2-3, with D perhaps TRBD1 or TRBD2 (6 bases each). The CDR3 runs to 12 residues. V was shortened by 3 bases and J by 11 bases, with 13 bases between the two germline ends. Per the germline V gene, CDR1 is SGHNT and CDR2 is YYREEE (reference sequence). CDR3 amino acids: CASSSYREVQYF. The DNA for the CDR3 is TGTGCCAGCAGCTCCTACAGGGAGGTGCAGTATTTT.

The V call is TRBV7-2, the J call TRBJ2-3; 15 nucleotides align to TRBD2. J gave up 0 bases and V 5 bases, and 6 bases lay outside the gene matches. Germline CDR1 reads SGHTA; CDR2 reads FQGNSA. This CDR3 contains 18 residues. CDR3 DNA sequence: TGTGCCAGCAGCCGGGGACTAGCGGGAGGCTATAGCACAGATACGCAGTATTTT. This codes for CASSRGLAGGYSTDTQYF.